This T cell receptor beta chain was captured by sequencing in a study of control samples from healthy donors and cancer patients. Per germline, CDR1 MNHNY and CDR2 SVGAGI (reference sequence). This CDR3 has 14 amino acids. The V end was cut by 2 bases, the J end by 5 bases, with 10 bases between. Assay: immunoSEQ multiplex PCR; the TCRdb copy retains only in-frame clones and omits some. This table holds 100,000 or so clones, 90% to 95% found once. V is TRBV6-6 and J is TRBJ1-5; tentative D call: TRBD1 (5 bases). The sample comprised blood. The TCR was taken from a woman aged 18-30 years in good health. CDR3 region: CASSYRQGDQPQHF. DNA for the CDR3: TGTGCCAGCAGTTACCGTCAGGGCGATCAGCCCCAGCATTTT.